Listed below are T cell receptor beta chains from one sample, sequenced in a study of blood T cell repertoires in COVID-19. Assay used: immunoSEQ multiplex PCR; TCRdb lists only in-frame clones, some missing. Among some 230,000 clones, about 85% were seen once, and the ten largest hold about a tenth. The specimen sequenced was peripheral blood. All receptors derive from a woman aged 45-60 years with COVID-19, enrolled during active disease. Each CDR3 is given with its conserved first and last residue. The order of the fields is V gene, J gene, clone size, D gene, CDR3 DNA, CDR3 protein. D genes are given only for firm matches. Some rows have no size entry. The others give once, few or many, or a class for an expanded clone.

v_gene: TRBV24-1; j_gene: TRBJ2-3; abundance: -; d_gene: TRBD1; CDR3nt: TGTGCCACCAGTGATCCAGGACAGGGAAGCACAGATACGCAGTATTTT; CDR3aa: CATSDPGQGSTDTQYF
v_gene: TRBV19; j_gene: TRBJ1-1; abundance: -; d_gene: -; CDR3nt: TGTGCCAGTAGGGCGTTCGGAGGCACTGAAGCTTTCTTT; CDR3aa: CASRAFGGTEAFF
v_gene: TRBV5-6; j_gene: TRBJ1-5; abundance: -; d_gene: -; CDR3nt: TGTGCCAGCAGCTCTATACAGGATTCCAGCAATCAGCCCCAGCATTTT; CDR3aa: CASSSIQDSSNQPQHF
v_gene: TRBV29-1; j_gene: TRBJ2-3; abundance: once; d_gene: TRBD2; CDR3nt: TGCAGCGTTGGGGGGACTACTAGCACAGATACGCAGTATTTT; CDR3aa: CSVGGTTSTDTQYF
v_gene: TRBV2; j_gene: TRBJ1-2; abundance: -; d_gene: -; CDR3nt: TGTGCCAGCAGTGAAGACAGCCAATATGGCTACACCTTC; CDR3aa: CASSEDSQYGYTF
v_gene: TRBV30; j_gene: TRBJ2-2; abundance: -; d_gene: -; CDR3nt: TGTGCCTGGAGTCCCCTGGGCAGACATTACACCGGGGAGCTGTTTTTT; CDR3aa: CAWSPLGRHYTGELFF
v_gene: TRBV5-4; j_gene: TRBJ1-1; abundance: once; d_gene: -; CDR3nt: TGTGCCAGCAGCTCCCCCTCAACAGTTTTAACTGAAGCTTTCTTT; CDR3aa: CASSSPSTVLTEAFF
v_gene: TRBV4-2; j_gene: TRBJ1-1; abundance: -; d_gene: -; CDR3nt: TGTGCCAGCAGCCAACCCCCCGGCCAGGGTGGCACTGAAGCTTTCTTT; CDR3aa: CASSQPPGQGGTEAFF
v_gene: TRBV28; j_gene: TRBJ1-4; abundance: -; d_gene: -; CDR3nt: TGTGCCAGCAGCCTCTCTGGGGGGCTGTTTTTT; CDR3aa: CASSLSGGLFF
v_gene: TRBV27; j_gene: TRBJ1-6; abundance: -; d_gene: -; CDR3nt: TGTGCCAGCAGTTTTTGGAGGATTTCCTATAATTCACCCCTCCACTTT; CDR3aa: CASSFWRISYNSPLHF
v_gene: TRBV7-9; j_gene: TRBJ1-3; abundance: -; d_gene: -; CDR3nt: TGTGCCAGCAGCTTGGGCGGGCCAGGAAACACCATATATTTT; CDR3aa: CASSLGGPGNTIYF
v_gene: TRBV7-9; j_gene: TRBJ2-7; abundance: -; d_gene: TRBD1; CDR3nt: TGTGCCAGCAGCTTAGAGGGGACAGGGGCAAGCGAGCAGTACTTC; CDR3aa: CASSLEGTGASEQYF
v_gene: TRBV6-1; j_gene: TRBJ2-1; abundance: -; d_gene: -; CDR3nt: TGTGCCAGCAGTGAACTCCGGGGGTCAAGTTATGAGCAGTTCTTC; CDR3aa: CASSELRGSSYEQFF
v_gene: TRBV18; j_gene: TRBJ1-4; abundance: -; d_gene: -; CDR3nt: TGTGCCAGCTCACCCTCCGGTTCATATAATGAAAAACTGTTTTTT; CDR3aa: CASSPSGSYNEKLFF
v_gene: TRBV2; j_gene: TRBJ2-1; abundance: once; d_gene: TRBD2; CDR3nt: TGTGCCAGCAGTGCGTGGTCGGGGGGGGATGAGCAGTTCTTC; CDR3aa: CASSAWSGGDEQFF
v_gene: TRBV14; j_gene: TRBJ2-1; abundance: many; d_gene: TRBD1; CDR3nt: TGTGCCAGCAGCCAAGTTACAGGGGGGTATGAGCAGTTCTTC; CDR3aa: CASSQVTGGYEQFF